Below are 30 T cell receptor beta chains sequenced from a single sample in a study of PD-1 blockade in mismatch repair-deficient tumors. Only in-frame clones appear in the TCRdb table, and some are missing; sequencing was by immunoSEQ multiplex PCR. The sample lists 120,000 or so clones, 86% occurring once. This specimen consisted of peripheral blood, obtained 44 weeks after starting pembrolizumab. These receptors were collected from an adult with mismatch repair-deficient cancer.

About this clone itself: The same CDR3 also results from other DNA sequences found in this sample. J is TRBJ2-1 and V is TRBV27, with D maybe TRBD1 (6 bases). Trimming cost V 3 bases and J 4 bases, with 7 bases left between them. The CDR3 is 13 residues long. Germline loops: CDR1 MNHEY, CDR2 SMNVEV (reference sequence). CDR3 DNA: TGTGCCAGCAGTTTGGACAGTTACAATGAGCAGTTCTTC. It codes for CASSLDSYNEQFF.

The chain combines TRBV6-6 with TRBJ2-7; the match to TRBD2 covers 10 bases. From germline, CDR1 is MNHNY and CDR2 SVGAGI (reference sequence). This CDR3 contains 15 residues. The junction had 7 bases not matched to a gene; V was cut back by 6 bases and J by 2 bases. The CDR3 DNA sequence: TGTGCCAGCAGGGGGACTAGCGCTTCGACCTACGAGCAGTACTTC. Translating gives CASRGTSASTYEQYF.

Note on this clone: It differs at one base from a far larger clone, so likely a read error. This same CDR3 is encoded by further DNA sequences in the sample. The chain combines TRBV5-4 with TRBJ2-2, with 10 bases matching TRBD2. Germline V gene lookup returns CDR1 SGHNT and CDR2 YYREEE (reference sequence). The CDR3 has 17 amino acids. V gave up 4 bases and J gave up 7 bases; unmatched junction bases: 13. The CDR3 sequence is CASSQDGLAGAGGELFF. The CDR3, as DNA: TGTGCCAGCAGCCAAGATGGGCTAGCGGGAGCCGGCGGGGAGCTGTTTTTT. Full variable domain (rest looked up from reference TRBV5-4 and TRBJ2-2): ETGVTQSPTHLIKTRGQQVTLRCSSQSGHNTVSWYQQALGQGPQFIFQYYREEENGRGNFPPRFSGLQFPNYSSELNVNALELDDSALYLCASSQDGLAGAGGELFFGEGSRLTVL.

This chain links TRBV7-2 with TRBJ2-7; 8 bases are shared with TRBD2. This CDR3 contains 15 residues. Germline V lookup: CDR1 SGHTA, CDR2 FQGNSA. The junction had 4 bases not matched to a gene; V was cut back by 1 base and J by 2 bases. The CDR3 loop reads CASSLEERETYEQYF. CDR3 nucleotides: TGTGCCAGCAGCTTAGAGGAGCGGGAGACCTACGAGCAGTACTTC.

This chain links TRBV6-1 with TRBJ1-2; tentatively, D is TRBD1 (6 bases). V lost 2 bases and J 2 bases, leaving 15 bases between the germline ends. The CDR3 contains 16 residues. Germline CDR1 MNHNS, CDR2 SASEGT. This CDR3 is CASSELWRGTNYGYTF. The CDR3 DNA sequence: TGTGCCAGCAGTGAACTGTGGAGGGGGACCAACTATGGCTACACCTTC.

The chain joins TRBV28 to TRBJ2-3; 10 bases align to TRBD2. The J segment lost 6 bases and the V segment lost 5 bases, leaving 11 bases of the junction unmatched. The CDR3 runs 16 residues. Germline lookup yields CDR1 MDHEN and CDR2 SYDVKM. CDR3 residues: CASSAPLAGDPDTQYF. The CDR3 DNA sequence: TGTGCCAGCAGTGCCCCCCTAGCGGGAGATCCGGATACGCAGTATTTT.

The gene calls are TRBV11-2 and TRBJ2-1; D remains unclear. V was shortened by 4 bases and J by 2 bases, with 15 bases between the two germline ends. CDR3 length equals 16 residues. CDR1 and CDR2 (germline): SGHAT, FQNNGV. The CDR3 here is CASSSLGKDPYNEQFF. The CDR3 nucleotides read TGTGCCAGCAGCTCCTTGGGAAAGGACCCCTACAATGAGCAGTTCTTC.

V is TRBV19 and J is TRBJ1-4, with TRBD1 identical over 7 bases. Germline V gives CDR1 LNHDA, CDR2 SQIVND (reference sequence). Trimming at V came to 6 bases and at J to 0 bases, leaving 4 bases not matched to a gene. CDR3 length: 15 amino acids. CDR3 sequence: CASSPGTATNEKLFF. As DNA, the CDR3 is TGTGCCAGTAGCCCCGGGACAGCAACTAATGAAAAACTGTTTTTT.

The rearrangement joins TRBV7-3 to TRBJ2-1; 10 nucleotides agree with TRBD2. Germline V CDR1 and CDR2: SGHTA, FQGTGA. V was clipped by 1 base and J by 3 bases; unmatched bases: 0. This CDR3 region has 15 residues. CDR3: CASSLRTSGYNEQFF. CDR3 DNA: TGTGCCAGCAGCTTAAGGACTAGCGGCTACAATGAGCAGTTCTTC. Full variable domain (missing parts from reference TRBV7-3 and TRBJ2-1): GAGVSQTPSNKVTEKGKYVELRCDPISGHTALYWYRQSLGQGPEFLIYFQGTGAADDSGLPNDRFFAVRPEGSVSTLKIQRTERGDSAVYLCASSLRTSGYNEQFFGPGTRLTVL.

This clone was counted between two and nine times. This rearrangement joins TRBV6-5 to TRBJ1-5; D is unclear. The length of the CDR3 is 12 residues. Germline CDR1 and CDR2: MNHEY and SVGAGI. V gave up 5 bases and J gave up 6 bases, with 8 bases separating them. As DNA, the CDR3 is TGTGCCAGCAGTCGCCTAGGTCAGCCCCAGCATTTT. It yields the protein CASSRLGQPQHF.

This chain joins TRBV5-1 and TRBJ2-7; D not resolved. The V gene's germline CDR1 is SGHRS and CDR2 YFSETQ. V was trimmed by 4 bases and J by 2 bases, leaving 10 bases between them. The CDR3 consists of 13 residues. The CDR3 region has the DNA TGCGCCAGCAGCCCACGGACGGCCTACGAGCAGTACTTC. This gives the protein CASSPRTAYEQYF.

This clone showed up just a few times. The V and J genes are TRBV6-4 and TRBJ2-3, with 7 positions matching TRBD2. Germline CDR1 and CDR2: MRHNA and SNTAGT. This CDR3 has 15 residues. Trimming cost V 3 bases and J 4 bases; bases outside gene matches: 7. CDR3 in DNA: TGTGCCAGCAGTGAGGAAGCGGGAAGGGCAGATACGCAGTATTTT. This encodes CASSEEAGRADTQYF.

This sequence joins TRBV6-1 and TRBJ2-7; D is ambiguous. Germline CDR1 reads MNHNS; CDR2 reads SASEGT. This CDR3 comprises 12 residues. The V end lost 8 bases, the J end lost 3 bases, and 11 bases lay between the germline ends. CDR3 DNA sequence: TGTGCCAGCTCTTTGGTCGGCTACGAGCAGTACTTC. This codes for CASSLVGYEQYF.

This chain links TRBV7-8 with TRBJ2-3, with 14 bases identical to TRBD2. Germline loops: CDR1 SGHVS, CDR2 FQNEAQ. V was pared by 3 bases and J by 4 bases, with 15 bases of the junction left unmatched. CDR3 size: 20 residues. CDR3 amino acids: CASSFYSGTSGSWGADTQYF. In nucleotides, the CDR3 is TGTGCCAGCAGCTTTTATTCAGGGACTAGCGGGAGTTGGGGTGCAGATACGCAGTATTTT.

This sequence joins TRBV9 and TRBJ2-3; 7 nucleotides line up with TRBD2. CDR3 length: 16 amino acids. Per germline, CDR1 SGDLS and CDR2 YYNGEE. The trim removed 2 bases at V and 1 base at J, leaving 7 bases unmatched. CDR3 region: CASSVRGDLRTDTQYF. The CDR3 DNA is TGTGCCAGCAGCGTTCGGGGGGACCTACGCACAGATACGCAGTATTTT.

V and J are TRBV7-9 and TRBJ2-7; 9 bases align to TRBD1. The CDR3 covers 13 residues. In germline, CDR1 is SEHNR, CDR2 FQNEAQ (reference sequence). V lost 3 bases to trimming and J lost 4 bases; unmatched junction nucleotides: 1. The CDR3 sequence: CASSFGQGYEQYF. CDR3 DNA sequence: TGTGCCAGCAGCTTTGGACAGGGGTACGAGCAGTACTTC.

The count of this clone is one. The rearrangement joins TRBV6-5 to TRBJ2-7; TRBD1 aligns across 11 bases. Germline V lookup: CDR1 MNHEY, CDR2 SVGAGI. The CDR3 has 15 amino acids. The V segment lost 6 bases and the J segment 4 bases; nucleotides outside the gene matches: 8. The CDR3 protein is CASRNWTGGTYEQYF. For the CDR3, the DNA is TGTGCCAGCAGGAACTGGACAGGGGGCACTTACGAGCAGTACTTC.

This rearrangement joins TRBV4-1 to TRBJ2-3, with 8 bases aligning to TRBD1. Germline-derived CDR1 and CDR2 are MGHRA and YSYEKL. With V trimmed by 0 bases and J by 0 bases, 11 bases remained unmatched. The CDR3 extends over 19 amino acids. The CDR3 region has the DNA TGCGCCAGCAGCCAAGATTTGAGACAGGGGTTAGCTAGCACAGATACGCAGTATTTT. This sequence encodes CASSQDLRQGLASTDTQYF.

The CDR3 bases are TGTGCCAGCAGTGGAAAGGGACTAGCGGGAGGGCCCCTCGAGCAGTACTTC. This encodes CASSGKGLAGGPLEQYF. The V call is TRBV28, the J call TRBJ2-7, with 16 nucleotides matching TRBD2. Trimming cost V 5 bases and J 6 bases; bases outside gene matches: 10. This CDR3 comprises 17 residues. The germline V gene encodes CDR1 MDHEN and CDR2 SYDVKM.

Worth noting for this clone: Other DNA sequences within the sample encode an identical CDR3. The CDR3 nucleotides are TGCGCCAGCAGCTGGGGGACCGGTTCCTACGAGCAGTACTTC. It codes for CASSWGTGSYEQYF. The V and J genes are TRBV5-1 and TRBJ2-7, with D perhaps assigned TRBD1 or TRBD2 (5 bases each). CDR1 and CDR2 from the germline V gene are SGHRS and YFSETQ. Trimming stripped 3 bases from V and 1 base from J, with 11 bases between. CDR3 size: 14 residues.

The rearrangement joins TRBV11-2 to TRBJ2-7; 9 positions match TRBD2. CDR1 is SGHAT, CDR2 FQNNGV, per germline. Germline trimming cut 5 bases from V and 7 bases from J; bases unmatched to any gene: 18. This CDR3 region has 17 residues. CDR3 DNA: TGTGCCAGCAGCCCGGCCGGGCGCGGGAGGGCCCCGGGGGAGCAGTACTTC. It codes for CASSPAGRGRAPGEQYF.

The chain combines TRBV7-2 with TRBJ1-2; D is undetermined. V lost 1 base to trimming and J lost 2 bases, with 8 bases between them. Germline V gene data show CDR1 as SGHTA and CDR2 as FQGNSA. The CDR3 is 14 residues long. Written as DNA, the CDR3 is TGTGCCAGCAGCTTAGACTCTTTCAACTATGGCTACACCTTC. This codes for CASSLDSFNYGYTF.

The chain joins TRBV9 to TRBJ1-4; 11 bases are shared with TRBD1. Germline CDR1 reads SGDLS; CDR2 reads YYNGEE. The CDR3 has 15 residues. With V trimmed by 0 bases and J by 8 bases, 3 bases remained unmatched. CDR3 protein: CASSVEGQGDEKLFF. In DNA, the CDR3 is TGTGCCAGCAGCGTAGAGGGACAGGGGGACGAAAAACTGTTTTTT.

The CDR3 spells CASGLAGSYNEQFF. The CDR3 coding sequence is TGCGCCAGCGGACTAGCGGGATCCTACAATGAGCAGTTCTTC. This chain connects TRBV5-1 to TRBJ2-1; 12 bases fit TRBD2. Germline CDR1 and CDR2: SGHRS and YFSETQ. There are 14 residues in the CDR3. With 7 bases clipped from V and 1 base from J, the junction kept 0 bases outside the gene matches.

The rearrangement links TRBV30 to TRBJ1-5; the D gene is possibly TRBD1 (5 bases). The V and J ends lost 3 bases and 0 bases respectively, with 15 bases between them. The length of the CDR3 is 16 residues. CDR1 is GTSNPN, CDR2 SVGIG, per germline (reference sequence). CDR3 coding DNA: TGTGCCTGGAGAACTCCAGGGCCATATAGCAATCAGCCCCAGCATTTT. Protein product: CAWRTPGPYSNQPQHF.

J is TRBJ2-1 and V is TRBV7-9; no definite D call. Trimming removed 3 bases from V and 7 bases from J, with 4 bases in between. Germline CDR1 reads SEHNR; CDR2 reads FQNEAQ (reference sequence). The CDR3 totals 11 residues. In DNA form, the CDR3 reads TGTGCCAGCAGCTTTCAGAATGAGCAGTTCTTC. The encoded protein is CASSFQNEQFF. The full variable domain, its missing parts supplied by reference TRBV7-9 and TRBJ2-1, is DTGVSQNPRHKITKRGQNVTFRCDPISEHNRLYWYRQTLGQGPEFLTYFQNEAQLEKSRLLSDRFSAERPKGSFSTLEIQRTEQGDSAMYLCASSFQNEQFFGPGTRLTVL.

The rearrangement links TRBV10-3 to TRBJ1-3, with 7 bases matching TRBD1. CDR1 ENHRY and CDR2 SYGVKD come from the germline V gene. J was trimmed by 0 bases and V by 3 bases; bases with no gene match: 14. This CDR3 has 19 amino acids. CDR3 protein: CAISDRSPTGKVSGNTIYF. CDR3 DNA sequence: TGTGCCATCAGTGATCGGTCTCCGACAGGGAAGGTCTCTGGAAACACCATATATTTT.

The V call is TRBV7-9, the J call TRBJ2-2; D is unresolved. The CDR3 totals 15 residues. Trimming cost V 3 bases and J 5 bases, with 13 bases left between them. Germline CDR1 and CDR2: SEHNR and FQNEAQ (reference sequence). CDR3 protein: CASSFPAAITGELFF. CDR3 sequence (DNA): TGTGCCAGCAGCTTCCCCGCCGCCATAACCGGGGAGCTGTTTTTT.

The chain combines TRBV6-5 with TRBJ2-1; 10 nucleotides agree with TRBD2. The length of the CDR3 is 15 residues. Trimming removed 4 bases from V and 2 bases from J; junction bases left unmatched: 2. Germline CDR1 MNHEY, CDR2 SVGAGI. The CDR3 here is CASSFTSGTYNEQFF. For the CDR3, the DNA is TGTGCCAGCAGTTTCACTAGCGGGACCTACAATGAGCAGTTCTTC.

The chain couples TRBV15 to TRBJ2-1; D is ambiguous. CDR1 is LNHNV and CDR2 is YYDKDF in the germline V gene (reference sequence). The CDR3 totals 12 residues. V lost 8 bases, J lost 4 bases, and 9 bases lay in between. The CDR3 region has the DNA TGTGCCACCGGGAACTATTACAATGAGCAGTTCTTC. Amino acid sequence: CATGNYYNEQFF. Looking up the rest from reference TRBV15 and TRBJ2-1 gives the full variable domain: DAMVIQNPRYQVTQFGKPVTLSCSQTLNHNVMYWYQQKSSQAPKLLFHYYDKDFNNEADTPDNFQSRRPNTSFCFLDIRSPGLGDTAMYLCATGNYYNEQFFGPGTRLTVL.